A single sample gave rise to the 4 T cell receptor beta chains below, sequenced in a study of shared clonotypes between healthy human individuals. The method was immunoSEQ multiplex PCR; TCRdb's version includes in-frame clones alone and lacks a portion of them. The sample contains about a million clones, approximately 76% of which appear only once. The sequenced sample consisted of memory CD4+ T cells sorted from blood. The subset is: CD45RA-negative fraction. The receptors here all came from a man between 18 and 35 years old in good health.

CDR3 nucleotide sequence: TGTGCCAGCAGTTATCAGGGACAGGGAATAGAAGAGACCCAGTACTTC. Protein sequence: CASSYQGQGIEETQYF. The chain is built from TRBV6-6 and TRBJ2-5; 9 nucleotides agree with TRBD1. The CDR3 has 16 residues. With V trimmed by 3 bases and J by 3 bases, 8 bases remained unmatched. The germline V gene has CDR1 MNHNY and CDR2 SVGAGI (reference sequence).

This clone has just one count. The CDR3 bases are TGCGCCAGCAGCGTGGGCCCGGGAGAGACCCAGTACTTC. Amino acids: CASSVGPGETQYF. The rearrangement joins TRBV5-1 to TRBJ2-5; no clear D gene. The CDR3 has 13 residues. The germline CDR1 and CDR2 sequences are SGHRS and YFSETQ. V lost 4 bases and J 4 bases, leaving 11 bases between the germline ends.

CDR3 sequence reads: CARNGGQLYEQYF. The DNA for the CDR3 is TGTGCCAGAAACGGGGGACAGCTCTACGAGCAGTACTTC. The chain employs TRBV7-5 and TRBJ2-7; TRBD1 is taken as the D call from the table, unchecked against the DNA. TRBV7-5 has pseudogene status. The CDR3 is 13 residues long.

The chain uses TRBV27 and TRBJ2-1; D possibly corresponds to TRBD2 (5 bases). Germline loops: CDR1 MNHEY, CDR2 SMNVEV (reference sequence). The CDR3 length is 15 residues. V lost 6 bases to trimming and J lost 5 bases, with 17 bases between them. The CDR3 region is CASSLVRLANNEQFF. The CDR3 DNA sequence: TGTGCCAGCAGCCTCGTCCGGCTAGCCAACAATGAGCAGTTCTTC.